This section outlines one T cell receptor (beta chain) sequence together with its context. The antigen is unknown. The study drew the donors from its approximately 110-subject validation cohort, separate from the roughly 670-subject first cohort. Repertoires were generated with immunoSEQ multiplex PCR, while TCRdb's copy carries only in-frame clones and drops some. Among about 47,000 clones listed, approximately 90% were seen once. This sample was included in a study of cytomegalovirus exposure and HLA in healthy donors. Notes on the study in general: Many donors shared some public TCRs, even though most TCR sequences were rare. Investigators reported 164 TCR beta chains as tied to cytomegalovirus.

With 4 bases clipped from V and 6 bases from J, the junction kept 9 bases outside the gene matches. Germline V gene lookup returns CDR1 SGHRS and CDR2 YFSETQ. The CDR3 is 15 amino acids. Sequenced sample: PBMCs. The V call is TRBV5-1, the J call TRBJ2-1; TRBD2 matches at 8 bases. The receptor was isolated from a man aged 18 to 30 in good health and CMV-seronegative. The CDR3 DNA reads TGCGCCAGCAGCCCTAACCGCGGGGGGATCAATGAGCAGTTCTTC. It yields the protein CASSPNRGGINEQFF.